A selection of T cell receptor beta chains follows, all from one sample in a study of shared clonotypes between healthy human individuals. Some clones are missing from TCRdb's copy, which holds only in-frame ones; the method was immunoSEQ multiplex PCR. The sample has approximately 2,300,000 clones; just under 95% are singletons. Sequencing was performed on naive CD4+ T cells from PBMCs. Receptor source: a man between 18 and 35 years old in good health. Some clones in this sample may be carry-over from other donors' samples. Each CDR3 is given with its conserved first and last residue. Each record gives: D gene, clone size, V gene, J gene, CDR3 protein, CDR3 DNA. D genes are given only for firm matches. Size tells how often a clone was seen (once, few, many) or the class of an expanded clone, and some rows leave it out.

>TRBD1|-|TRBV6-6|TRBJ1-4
CASRPGQGAREKLFF
TGTGCCAGCAGGCCCGGACAGGGGGCGCGTGAAAAACTGTTTTTT
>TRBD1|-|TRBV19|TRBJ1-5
CASHRFQDRGQPQHF
TGTGCCAGTCACAGGTTTCAGGACAGGGGTCAGCCCCAGCATTTT
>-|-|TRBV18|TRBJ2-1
CASSPQLMYEQFF
TGTGCCAGCTCACCCCAACTAATGTATGAGCAGTTCTTC
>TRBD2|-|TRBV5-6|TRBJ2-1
CASSSRAGLAGPQFF
TGTGCCAGCAGCTCCCGCGCGGGACTAGCGGGCCCCCAGTTCTTC
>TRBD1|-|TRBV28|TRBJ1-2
CASSQDRLVYGYTF
TGTGCCAGCAGCCAGGACAGGTTGGTCTATGGCTACACCTTC
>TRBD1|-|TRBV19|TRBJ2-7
CASSIGWTGHSAGTSYEQYF
TGTGCCAGTAGTATAGGTTGGACAGGGCATTCGGCGGGGACCTCCTACGAGCAGTACTTC
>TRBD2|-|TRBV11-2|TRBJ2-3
CASSLTSGSPDTQYF
TGTGCCAGCAGCCTCACTAGCGGGAGCCCAGATACGCAGTATTTT
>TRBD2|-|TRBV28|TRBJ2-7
CASSSSGNTYEQYF
TGTGCCAGCAGTTCTAGCGGGAATACCTACGAGCAGTACTTC
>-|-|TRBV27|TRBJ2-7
CASTSGEQYF
TGTGCCAGCACCTCCGGGGAGCAGTACTTC
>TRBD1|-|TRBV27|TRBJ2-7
CASSLVLVWGRGYEQYF
TGTGCCAGCAGTTTAGTCTTAGTTTGGGGCAGGGGGTACGAGCAGTACTTC
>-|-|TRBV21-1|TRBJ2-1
CASSKVSLEQFF
TGTGCCAGCAGCAAAGTATCCTTAGAGCAGTTCTTC
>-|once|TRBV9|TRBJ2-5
CASSPRPQETQYF
TGTGCCAGCAGCCCCCGGCCTCAAGAGACCCAGTACTTC
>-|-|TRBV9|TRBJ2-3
CASSVSWEKTDTQYF
TGTGCCAGCAGCGTTAGTTGGGAGAAGACAGATACGCAGTATTTT
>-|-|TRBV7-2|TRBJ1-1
CASSFFGGSGEAFF
TGTGCCAGCAGCTTTTTTGGAGGGTCGGGTGAAGCTTTCTTT
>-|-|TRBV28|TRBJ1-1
CASSLPGAKTEAFF
TGTGCCAGCAGCCTTCCAGGGGCAAAAACTGAAGCTTTCTTT
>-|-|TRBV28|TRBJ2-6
CASSRTPTGANVLTF
TGTGCCAGCAGTCGAACACCGACCGGGGCCAACGTCCTGACTTTC
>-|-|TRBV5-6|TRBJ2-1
CASSLYAGSYNEQFF
TGTGCCAGCAGCTTGTACGCTGGATCCTACAATGAGCAGTTCTTC
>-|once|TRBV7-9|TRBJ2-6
CASSLREVLVGANVLTF
TGTGCCAGCAGCTTAAGGGAGGTCTTGGTTGGGGCCAACGTCCTGACTTTC
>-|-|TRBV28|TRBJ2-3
CAITGRDTQYF
TGTGCCATCACTGGGCGAGATACGCAGTATTTT
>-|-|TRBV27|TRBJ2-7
CASSIRLDYEQYF
TGTGCCAGCAGTATCCGACTGGACTACGAGCAGTACTTC
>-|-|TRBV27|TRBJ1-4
CASSLSRTVSNEKLFF
TGTGCCAGCAGTTTATCCCGGACGGTTTCAAATGAAAAACTGTTTTTT
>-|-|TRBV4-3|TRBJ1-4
CASSQERAYEKLFF
TGCGCCAGCAGCCAAGAAAGGGCTTATGAAAAACTGTTTTTT
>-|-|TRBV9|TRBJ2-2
CASSTQTGNTGELFF
TGTGCCAGCAGCACACAGACAGGGAACACCGGGGAGCTGTTTTTT
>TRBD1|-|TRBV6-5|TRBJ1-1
CASSKRQGEAFF
TGTGCCAGCAGTAAACGACAGGGAGAAGCTTTCTTT
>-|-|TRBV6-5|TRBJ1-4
CASSYRGTTNEKLFF
TGTGCCAGCAGTTACAGGGGGACAACTAATGAAAAACTGTTTTTT
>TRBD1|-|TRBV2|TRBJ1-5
CASSGSGGRNQPQHF
TGTGCCAGCAGCGGCTCAGGGGGTCGCAATCAGCCCCAGCATTTT
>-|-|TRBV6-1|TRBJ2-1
CASSDRGRAGYNEQFF
TGTGCCAGCAGTGACAGGGGCCGCGCGGGTTACAATGAGCAGTTCTTC
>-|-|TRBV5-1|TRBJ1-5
CASSLDGFNQPQHF
TGCGCCAGCAGCCTAGACGGTTTCAATCAGCCCCAGCATTTT
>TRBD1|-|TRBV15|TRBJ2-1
CATSRQGLTINEQFF
TGTGCCACCAGTCGACAGGGATTAACTATAAATGAGCAGTTCTTC
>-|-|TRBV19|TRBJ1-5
CASTPGGRARAYSNQPQHF
TGTGCCAGTACCCCTGGGGGGAGAGCCCGAGCTTATAGCAATCAGCCCCAGCATTTT
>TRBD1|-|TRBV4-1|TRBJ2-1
CASSRPGQGYNEQFF
TGCGCCAGCAGCCGACCGGGACAGGGTTACAATGAGCAGTTCTTC
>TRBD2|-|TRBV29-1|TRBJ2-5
CSVGTSGILRGTQYF
TGCAGCGTTGGGACTAGCGGGATACTCAGGGGGACCCAGTACTTC
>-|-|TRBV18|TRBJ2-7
CASSHNTGSYEQYF
TGTGCCAGCTCACACAACACAGGATCCTACGAGCAGTACTTC
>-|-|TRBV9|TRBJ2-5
CASSVVERGGTQYF
TGTGCCAGCAGCGTAGTCGAAAGGGGGGGGACCCAGTACTTC
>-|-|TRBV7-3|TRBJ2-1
CASSLSGQKNNEQFF
TGTGCCAGCAGCTTATCAGGTCAGAAGAACAATGAGCAGTTCTTC
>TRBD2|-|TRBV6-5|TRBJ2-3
CASSRTSGDTQYF
TGTGCCAGCAGCAGGACTAGCGGGGATACGCAGTATTTT
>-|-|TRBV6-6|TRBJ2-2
CASRNLNTGELFF
TGTGCCAGCAGAAACCTTAACACCGGGGAGCTGTTTTTT
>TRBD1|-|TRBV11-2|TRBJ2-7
CASSPMTGKTYEQYF
TGTGCCAGCAGCCCGATGACAGGGAAGACCTACGAGCAGTACTTC